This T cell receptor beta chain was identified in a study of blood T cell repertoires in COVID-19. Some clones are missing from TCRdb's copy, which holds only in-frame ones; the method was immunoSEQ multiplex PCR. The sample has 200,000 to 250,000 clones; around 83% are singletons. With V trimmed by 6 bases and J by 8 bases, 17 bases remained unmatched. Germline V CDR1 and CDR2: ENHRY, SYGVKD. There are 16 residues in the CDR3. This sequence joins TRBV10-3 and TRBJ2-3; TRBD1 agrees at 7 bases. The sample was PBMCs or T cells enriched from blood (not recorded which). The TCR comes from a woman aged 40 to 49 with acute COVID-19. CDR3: CAISADKVTGKITQYF. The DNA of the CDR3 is TGTGCCATCAGCGCCGACAAAGTGACAGGGAAGATTACGCAGTATTTT.